Listed here is a single T cell receptor (beta chain). The CDR3 loop spans 12 amino acids. Trimming shortened V by 4 bases and J by 6 bases, and 8 bases separated the two germline ends. The germline gives CDR1 SGHKS, CDR2 YYEKEE (reference sequence). The sample is drawn from a study of molecular identifiers for immune sequencing clone quantification. Sorted cell numbers of about 19,000 to 1,000,000, with 10%, 30% or 50% RNA, served as input for naive CD8 libraries. TCRdb used MiXCR to reprocess the PCR reads, holding one entry per CDR3 protein. The table has just under 65,000 distinct CDR3 sequences, less than 20% seen once.

Sequenced sample: naive CD8+ T cells from blood, with Jurkat cell RNA spiked in. Subset noted: FACS-sorted CD8+CD4-CCR7+CD45RA+ naive T cells. This TCR derives from a human donor in good health. Some libraries in this study had Jurkat cell RNA spiked in. The genes are TRBV5-5 and TRBJ1-5; D remains unclear. The CDR3 here is CASSEEFQPQHF. The CDR3 nucleotides read TGTGCCAGCAGCGAGGAGTTTCAGCCCCAGCATTTT.